This TCR beta chain is from a study of beta chain features in type 1 diabetes. Trimming cost V 2 bases and J 7 bases, with 20 bases left between them. This CDR3 has 16 amino acids. In germline, CDR1 is MDHEN, CDR2 SYDVKM. This clone was counted between two and nine times. Its specificity is unknown. Sequencing targeted expressed TCRB transcripts, as all isolated RNA had been reverse transcribed. The average read count of naive, central memory and regulatory T cell samples was approximately 3.5 million. Produced via immunoSEQ multiplex PCR; TCRdb's table is partial and in-frame only. The top ten clones hold about 0.08% of a sample with a few hundred thousand clones, 15% to 20% of them seen once. Study results and limitations: A greater similarity of naive, central memory and Treg TCRB repertoires was seen among patients than among healthy donors. Patients with Type 1 diabetes showed moderately but significantly shorter TCRB CDR3s in all four CD4+ subsets. It was not settled here whether HLA type affects TCRB rearrangement.

The source is a man younger than 45 with type 1 diabetes. V is TRBV28 and J is TRBJ1-2; possibly TRBD1 for D (5 bases). Sequenced input: naive CD4+ T cells from blood. The DNA of the CDR3 is TGTGCCAGCAGTTTACAGAGGTCGGGGGGAAGCGGTGGCTACACCTTC. It translates to CASSLQRSGGSGGYTF.